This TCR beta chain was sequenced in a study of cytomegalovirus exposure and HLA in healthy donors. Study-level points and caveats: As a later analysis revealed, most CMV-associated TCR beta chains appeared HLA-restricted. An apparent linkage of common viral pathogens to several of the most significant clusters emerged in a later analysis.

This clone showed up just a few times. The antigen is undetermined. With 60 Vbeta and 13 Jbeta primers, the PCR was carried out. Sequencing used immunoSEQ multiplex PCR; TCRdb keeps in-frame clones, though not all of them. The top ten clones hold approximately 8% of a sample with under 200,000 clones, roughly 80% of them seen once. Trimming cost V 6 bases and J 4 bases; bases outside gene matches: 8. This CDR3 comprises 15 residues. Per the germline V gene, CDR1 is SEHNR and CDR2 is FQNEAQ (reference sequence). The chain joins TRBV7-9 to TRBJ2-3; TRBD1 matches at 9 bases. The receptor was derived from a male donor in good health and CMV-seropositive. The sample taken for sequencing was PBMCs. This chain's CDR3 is CASRQRGDRADTQYF. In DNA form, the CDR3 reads TGTGCCAGCAGACAACGGGGGGACAGGGCAGATACGCAGTATTTT.